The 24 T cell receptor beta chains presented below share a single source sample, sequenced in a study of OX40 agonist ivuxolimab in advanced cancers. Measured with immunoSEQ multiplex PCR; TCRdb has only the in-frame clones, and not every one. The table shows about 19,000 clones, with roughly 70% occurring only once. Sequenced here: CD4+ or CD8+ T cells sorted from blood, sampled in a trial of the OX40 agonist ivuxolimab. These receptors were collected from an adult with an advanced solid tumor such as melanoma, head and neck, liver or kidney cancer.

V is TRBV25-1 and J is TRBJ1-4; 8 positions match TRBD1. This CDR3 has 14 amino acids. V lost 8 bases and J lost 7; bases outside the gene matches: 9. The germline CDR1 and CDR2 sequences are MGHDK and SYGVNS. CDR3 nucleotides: TGTGCCAGCGGAGCAGGGGGCGCATTTGAAAAACTGTTTTTT. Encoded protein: CASGAGGAFEKLFF.

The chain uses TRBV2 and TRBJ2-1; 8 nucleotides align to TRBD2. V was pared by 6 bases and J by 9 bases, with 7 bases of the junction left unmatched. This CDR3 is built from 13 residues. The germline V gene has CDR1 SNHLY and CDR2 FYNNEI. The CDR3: CASRSGSEFEQFF. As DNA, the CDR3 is TGTGCCAGCAGGAGCGGGAGTGAGTTTGAGCAGTTCTTC. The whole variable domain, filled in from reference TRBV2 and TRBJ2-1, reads EPEVTQTPSHQVTQMGQEVILRCVPISNHLYFYWYRQILGQKVEFLVSFYNNEISEKSEIFDDQFSVERPDGSNFTLKIRSTKLEDSAMYFCASRSGSEFEQFFGPGTRLTVL.

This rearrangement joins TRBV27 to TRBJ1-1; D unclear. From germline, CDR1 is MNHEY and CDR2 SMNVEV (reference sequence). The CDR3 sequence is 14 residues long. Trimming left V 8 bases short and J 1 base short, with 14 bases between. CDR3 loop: CASRSGGSNTEAFF. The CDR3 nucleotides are TGTGCCAGCCGATCGGGAGGGTCGAACACTGAAGCTTTCTTT.

CDR3 nucleotide sequence: TGTGCCAGCAGTGCTCCGAGCGGGAGGGCCTTCGACGAGCAGTACTTC. As protein: CASSAPSGRAFDEQYF. The chain carries TRBV2 and TRBJ2-7, with 10 bases lining up with TRBD2. CDR1 and CDR2 (germline): SNHLY, FYNNEI. The ends lost 4 bases at V and 5 bases at J; junction bases unmatched: 11. The length of the CDR3 is 16 residues.

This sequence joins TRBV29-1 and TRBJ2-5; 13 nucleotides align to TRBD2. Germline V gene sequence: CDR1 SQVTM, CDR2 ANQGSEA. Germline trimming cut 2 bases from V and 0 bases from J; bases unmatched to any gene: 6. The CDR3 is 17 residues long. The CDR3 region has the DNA TGCAGCGTTGAATCCGGGACTAGCGGGGCGTACCAAGAGACCCAGTACTTC. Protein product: CSVESGTSGAYQETQYF.

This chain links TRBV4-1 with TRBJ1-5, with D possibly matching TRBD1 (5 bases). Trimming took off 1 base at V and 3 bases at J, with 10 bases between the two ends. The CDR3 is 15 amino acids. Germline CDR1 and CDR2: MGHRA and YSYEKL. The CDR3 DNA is TGCGCCAGCAGCCAAGCGCAGGGTGTCAATCAGCCCCAGCATTTT. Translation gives CASSQAQGVNQPQHF.

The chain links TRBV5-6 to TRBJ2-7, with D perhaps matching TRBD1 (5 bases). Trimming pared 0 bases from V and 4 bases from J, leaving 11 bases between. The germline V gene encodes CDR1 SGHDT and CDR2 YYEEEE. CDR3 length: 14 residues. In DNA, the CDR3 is TGTGCCAGCAGCTTGGTAGGGGCACAATACGAGCAGTACTTC. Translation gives CASSLVGAQYEQYF.

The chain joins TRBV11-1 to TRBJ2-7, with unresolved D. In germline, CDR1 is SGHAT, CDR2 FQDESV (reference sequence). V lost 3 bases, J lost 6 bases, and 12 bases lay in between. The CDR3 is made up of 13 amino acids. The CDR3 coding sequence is TGTGCCAGCAGCTTCGGTATAGGGCGCGAGCAGTACTTC. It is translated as CASSFGIGREQYF.

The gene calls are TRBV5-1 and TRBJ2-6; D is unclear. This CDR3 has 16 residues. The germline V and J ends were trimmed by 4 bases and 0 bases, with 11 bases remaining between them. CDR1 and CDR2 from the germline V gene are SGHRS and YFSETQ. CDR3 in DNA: TGCGCCAGCAGCCCGATCATGAGCTCTGGGGCCAACGTCCTGACTTTC. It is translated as CASSPIMSSGANVLTF.

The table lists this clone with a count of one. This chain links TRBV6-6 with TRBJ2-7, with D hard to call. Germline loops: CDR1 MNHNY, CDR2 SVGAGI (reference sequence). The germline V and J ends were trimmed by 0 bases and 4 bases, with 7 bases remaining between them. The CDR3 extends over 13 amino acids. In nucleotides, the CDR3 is TGTGCCAGCAGTTACTCGATTGCTTACGAGCAGTACTTC. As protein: CASSYSIAYEQYF.

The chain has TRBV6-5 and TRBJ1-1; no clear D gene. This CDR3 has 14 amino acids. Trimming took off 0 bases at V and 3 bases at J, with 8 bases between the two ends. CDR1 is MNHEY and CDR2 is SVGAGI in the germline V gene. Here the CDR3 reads CASSYSFGDTEAFF. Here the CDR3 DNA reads TGTGCCAGCAGTTACTCGTTCGGGGACACTGAAGCTTTCTTT.

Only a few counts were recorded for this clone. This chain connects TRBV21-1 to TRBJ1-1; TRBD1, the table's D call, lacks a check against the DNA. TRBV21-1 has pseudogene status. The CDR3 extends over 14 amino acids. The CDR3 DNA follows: TGTGCCAGCAGCAAAGCTGCAGGGTCCACTGAAGCTTTCTTT. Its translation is CASSKAAGSTEAFF.

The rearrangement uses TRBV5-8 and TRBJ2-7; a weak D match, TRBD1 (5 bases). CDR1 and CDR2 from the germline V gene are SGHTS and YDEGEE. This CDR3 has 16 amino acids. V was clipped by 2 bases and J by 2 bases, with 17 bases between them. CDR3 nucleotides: TGTGCCAGCAGCTTCCCTCTGGGCAGGGCCCCCTACGAGCAGTACTTC. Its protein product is CASSFPLGRAPYEQYF.

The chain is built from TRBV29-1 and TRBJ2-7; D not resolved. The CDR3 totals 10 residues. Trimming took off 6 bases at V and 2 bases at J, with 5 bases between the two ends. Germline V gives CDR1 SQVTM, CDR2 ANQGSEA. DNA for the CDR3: TGCAGCGTCGTTGCCTACGAGCAGTACTTC. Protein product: CSVVAYEQYF.

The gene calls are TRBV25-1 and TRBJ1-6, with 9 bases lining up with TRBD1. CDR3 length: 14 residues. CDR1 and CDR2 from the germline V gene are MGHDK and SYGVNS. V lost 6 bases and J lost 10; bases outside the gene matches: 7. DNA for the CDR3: TGTGCCAGCAGGGACACCGGGACAGGGTCACCCCTCCACTTT. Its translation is CASRDTGTGSPLHF.

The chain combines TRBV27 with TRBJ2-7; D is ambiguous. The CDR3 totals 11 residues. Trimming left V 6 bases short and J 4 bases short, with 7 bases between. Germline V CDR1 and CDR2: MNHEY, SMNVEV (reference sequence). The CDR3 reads CASRLGYEQYF. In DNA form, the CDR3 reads TGTGCCAGCAGGTTAGGTTACGAGCAGTACTTC.

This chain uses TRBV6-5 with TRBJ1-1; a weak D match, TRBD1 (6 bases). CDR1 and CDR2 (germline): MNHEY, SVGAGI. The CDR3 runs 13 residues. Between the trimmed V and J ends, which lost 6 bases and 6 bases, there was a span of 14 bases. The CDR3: CASSPLGGPEAFF. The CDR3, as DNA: TGTGCCAGCAGCCCATTGGGGGGCCCTGAAGCTTTCTTT.

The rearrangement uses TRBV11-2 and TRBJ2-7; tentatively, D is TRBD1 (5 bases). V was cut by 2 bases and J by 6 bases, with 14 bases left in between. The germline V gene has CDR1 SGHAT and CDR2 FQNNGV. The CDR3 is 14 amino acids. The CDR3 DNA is TGTGCCAGCAGCTTACGATCAGCCAGGGCCGAGCAGTACTTC. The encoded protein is CASSLRSARAEQYF. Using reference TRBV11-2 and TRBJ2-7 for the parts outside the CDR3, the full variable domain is EAGVAQSPRYKIIEKRQSVAFWCNPISGHATLYWYQQILGQGPKLLIQFQNNGVVDDSQLPKDRFSAERLKGVDSTLKIQPAKLEDSAVYLCASSLRSARAEQYFGPGTRLTVT.

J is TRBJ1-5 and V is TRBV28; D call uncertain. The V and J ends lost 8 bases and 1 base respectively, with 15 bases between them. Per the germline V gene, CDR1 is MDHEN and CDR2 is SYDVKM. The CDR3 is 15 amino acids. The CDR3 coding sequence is TGTGCCAGCGGGCCTCCGACGGTAAGCAATCAGCCCCAGCATTTT. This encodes CASGPPTVSNQPQHF. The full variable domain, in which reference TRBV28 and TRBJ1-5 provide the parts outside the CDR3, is DVKVTQSSRYLVKRTGEKVFLECVQDMDHENMFWYRQDPGLGLRLIYFSYDVKMKEKGDIPEGYSVSREKKERFSLILESASTNQTSMYLCASGPPTVSNQPQHFGDGTRLSIL.

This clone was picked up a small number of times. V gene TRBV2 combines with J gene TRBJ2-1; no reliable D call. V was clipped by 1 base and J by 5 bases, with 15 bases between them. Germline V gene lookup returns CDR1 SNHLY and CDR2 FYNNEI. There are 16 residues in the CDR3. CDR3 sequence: CASSEGMGPPHNEQFF. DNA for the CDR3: TGTGCCAGCAGTGAAGGTATGGGTCCCCCACACAATGAGCAGTTCTTC.

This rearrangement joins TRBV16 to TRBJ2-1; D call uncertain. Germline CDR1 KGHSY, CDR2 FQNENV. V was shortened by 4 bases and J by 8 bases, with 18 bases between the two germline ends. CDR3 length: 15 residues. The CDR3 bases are TGTGCCAGCAGCCTTTTAAGTACTGAGGCAGATGAGCAGTTCTTC. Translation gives CASSLLSTEADEQFF. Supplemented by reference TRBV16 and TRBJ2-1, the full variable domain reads GEEVAQTPKHLVRGEGQKAKLYCAPIKGHSYVFWYQQVLKNEFKFLISFQNENVFDETGMPKERFSAKCLPNSPCSLEIQATKLEDSAVYFCASSLLSTEADEQFFGPGTRLTVL.

Written as DNA, the CDR3 is TGTGCCAGCAGTTTTTCGGATACGCAGTATTTT. Protein: CASSFSDTQYF. The genes are TRBV28 and TRBJ2-3; D unclear. Germline V gene data show CDR1 as MDHEN and CDR2 as SYDVKM. The germline V and J ends were trimmed by 3 bases and 6 bases, with 4 bases remaining between them. The CDR3 is 11 residues long.

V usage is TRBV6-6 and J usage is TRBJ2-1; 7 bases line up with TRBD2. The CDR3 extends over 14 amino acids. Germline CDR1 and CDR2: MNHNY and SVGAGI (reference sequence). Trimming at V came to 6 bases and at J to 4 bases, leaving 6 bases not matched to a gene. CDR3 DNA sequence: TGTGCCAGCAGAGCGGGACTCCGTTACAATGAGCAGTTCTTC. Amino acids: CASRAGLRYNEQFF.

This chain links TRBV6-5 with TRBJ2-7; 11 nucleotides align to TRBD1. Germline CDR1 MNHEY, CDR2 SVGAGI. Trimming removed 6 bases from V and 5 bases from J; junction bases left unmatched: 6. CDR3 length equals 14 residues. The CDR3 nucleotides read TGTGCCAGCAGAGGACAGGGGGCAGGCGACGAGCAGTACTTC. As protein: CASRGQGAGDEQYF.